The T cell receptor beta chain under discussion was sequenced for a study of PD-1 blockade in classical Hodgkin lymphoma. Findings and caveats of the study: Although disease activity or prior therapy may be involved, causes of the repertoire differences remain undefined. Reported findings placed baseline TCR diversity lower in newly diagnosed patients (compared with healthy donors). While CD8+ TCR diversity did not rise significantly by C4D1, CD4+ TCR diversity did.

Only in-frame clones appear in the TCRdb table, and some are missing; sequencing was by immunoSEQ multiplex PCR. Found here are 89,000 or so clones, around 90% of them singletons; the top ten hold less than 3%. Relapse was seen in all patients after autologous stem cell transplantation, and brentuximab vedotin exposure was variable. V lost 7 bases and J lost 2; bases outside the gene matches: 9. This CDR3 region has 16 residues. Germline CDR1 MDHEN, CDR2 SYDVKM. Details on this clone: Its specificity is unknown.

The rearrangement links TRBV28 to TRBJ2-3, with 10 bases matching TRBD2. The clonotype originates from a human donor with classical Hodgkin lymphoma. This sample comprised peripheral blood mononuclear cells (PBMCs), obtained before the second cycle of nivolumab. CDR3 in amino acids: CASNPGTSAATDTQYF. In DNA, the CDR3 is TGTGCCAGCAACCCTGGGACTAGCGCGGCCACAGATACGCAGTATTTT. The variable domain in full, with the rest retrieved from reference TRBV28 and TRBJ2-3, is DVKVTQSSRYLVKRTGEKVFLECVQDMDHENMFWYRQDPGLGLRLIYFSYDVKMKEKGDIPEGYSVSREKKERFSLILESASTNQTSMYLCASNPGTSAATDTQYFGPGTRLTVL.